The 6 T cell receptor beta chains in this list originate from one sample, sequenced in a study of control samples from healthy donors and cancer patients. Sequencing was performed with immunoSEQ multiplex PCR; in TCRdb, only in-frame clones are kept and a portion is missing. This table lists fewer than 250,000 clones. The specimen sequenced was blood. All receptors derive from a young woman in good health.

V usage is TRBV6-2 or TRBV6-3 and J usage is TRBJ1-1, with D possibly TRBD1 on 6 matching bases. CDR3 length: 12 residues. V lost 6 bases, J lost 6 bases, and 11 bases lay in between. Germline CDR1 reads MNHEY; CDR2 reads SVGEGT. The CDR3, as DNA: TGTGCCAGCAGCTTAGGGGGAGCTGAAGCTTTCTTT. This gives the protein CASSLGGAEAFF.

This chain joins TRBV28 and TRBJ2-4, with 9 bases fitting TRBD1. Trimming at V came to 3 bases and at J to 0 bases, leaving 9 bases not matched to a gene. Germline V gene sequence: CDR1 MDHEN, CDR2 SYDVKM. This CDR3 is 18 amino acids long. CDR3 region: CASSFGDRVNLAKNIQYF. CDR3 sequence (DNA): TGTGCCAGCAGTTTTGGGGACAGGGTTAATTTAGCCAAAAACATTCAGTACTTC. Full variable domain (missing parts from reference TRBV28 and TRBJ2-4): DVKVTQSSRYLVKRTGEKVFLECVQDMDHENMFWYRQDPGLGLRLIYFSYDVKMKEKGDIPEGYSVSREKKERFSLILESASTNQTSMYLCASSFGDRVNLAKNIQYFGAGTRLSVL.

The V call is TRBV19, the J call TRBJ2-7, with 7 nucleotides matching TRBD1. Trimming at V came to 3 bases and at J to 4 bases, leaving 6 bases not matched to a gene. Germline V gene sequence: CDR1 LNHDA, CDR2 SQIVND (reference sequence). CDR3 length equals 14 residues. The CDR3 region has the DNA TGTGCCAGTAGTATCAAGGGGGCGCAGTACGAGCAGTACTTC. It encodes CASSIKGAQYEQYF. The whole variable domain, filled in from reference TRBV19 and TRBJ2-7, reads DGGITQSPKYLFRKEGQNVTLSCEQNLNHDAMYWYRQDPGQGLRLIYYSQIVNDFQKGDIAEGYSVSREKKESFPLTVTSAQKNPTAFYLCASSIKGAQYEQYFGPGTRLTVT.

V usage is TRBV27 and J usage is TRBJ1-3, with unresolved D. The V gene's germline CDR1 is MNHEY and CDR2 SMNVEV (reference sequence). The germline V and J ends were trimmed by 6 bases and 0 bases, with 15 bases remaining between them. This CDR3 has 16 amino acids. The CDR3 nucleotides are TGTGCCAGCAGCCCAGGAGGGTCTAACTCTGGAAACACCATATATTTT. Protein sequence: CASSPGGSNSGNTIYF.

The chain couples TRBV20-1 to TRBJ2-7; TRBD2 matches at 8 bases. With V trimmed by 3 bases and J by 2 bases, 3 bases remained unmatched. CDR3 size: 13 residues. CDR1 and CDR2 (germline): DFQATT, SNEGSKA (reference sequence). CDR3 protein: CSASRGGAYEQYF. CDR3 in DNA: TGCAGTGCTAGTCGGGGGGGGGCCTACGAGCAGTACTTC.

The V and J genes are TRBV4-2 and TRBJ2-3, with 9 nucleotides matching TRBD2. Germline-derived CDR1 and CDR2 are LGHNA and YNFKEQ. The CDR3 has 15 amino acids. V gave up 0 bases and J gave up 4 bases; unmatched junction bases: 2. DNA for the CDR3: TGTGCCAGCAGCCAAGAGCGGGGGGGCCCAGATACGCAGTATTTT. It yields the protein CASSQERGGPDTQYF.